The TCR beta chain under discussion was sequenced for a study of cytomegalovirus exposure and HLA in healthy donors. With 60 Vbeta and 13 Jbeta primers, the PCR was carried out. Repertoires were generated with immunoSEQ multiplex PCR, while TCRdb's copy carries only in-frame clones and drops some. The sample holds nearly 200,000 clones; roughly four fifths are singletons and the top ten take roughly 0.1%. Trimming removed 4 bases from V and 11 bases from J, with 17 bases in between. The germline gives CDR1 LNHDA, CDR2 SQIVND (reference sequence). The CDR3 sequence is 13 residues long. The TCR was taken from a boy between 2 and 15 years old in good health and CMV-seronegative. The sequencing input was PBMCs. The rearrangement joins TRBV19 to TRBJ1-1, with a tentative D call TRBD1 (5 bases). The CDR3 is CASSTDGPRGAFF. The CDR3 nucleotides are TGTGCCAGTAGTACGGACGGCCCCCGGGGGGCTTTCTTT.